These T cell receptor beta chains were read from a single sample in a study of CD8+ T cells in alopecia areata. Clones were sequenced by immunoSEQ multiplex PCR, and TCRdb holds only the in-frame ones, with some missing. Of approximately 6,900 clones in the sample, around two thirds were seen once. The sample in question was skin, obtained at week 4, from a patient treated with tofacitinib. The source is a human donor with alopecia areata. Both conserved end residues are part of each CDR3. A D gene is named only where the DNA matches it firmly. Clone size appears in some rows only: once, few, many, or a class for an expanded clone.

D	V	J	size	CDR3	DNA
TRBD2	TRBV14	TRBJ2-7	few	CASSQDPWGGLLEQYF	TGTGCCAGCAGCCAAGATCCTTGGGGAGGGCTATTGGAGCAGTACTTC
.	TRBV2	TRBJ2-7	.	CASSPPPRGQTYEQYF	TGTGCCAGCAGTCCTCCCCCAAGGGGCCAAACCTACGAGCAGTACTTC
.	TRBV6-1	TRBJ1-4	few	CASSERGGANEKLFF	TGTGCCAGCAGTGAAAGGGGAGGGGCTAATGAAAAACTGTTTTTT
.	TRBV10-3	TRBJ2-5	.	CAISEGPLGVGETQYF	TGTGCCATCAGTGAGGGGCCGCTGGGGGTTGGGGAGACCCAGTACTTC
TRBD1	TRBV7-9	TRBJ2-2	.	CASSYYRGTTGELFF	TGTGCCAGCAGCTATTACAGGGGGACCACCGGGGAGCTGTTTTTT
.	TRBV4-1	TRBJ2-2	few	CASSQVRLVLAGELFF	TGCGCCAGCAGCCAAGTTCGCCTAGTCTTGGCCGGGGAGCTGTTTTTT
TRBD2	TRBV19	TRBJ2-4	.	CASSGPGTSNIQYF	TGTGCCAGTAGTGGACCCGGGACTAGTAACATTCAGTACTTC
.	TRBV2	TRBJ2-3	few	CASSGTEDTQYF	TGTGCCAGCAGTGGGACAGAAGATACGCAGTATTTT
.	TRBV9	TRBJ2-1	.	CASSVESGTVAYNEQFF	TGTGCCAGCAGCGTAGAAAGCGGGACAGTCGCCTACAATGAGCAGTTCTTC
TRBD2	TRBV5-5	TRBJ2-6	.	CASSLVRLAGISGANVLTF	TGTGCCAGCAGCTTGGTCCGACTAGCGGGGATCTCTGGGGCCAACGTCCTGACTTTC
.	TRBV6-5	TRBJ1-3	.	CASSSPTTRIGNTIYF	TGTGCCAGCAGTTCCCCCACGACTCGCATTGGAAACACCATATATTTT
.	TRBV29-1	TRBJ2-5	.	CSVEDWAEETQYF	TGCAGCGTTGAAGATTGGGCAGAAGAGACCCAGTACTTC
TRBD1	TRBV2	TRBJ1-4	.	CASRKTGVTNEKLFF	TGTGCCAGCAGGAAAACAGGGGTGACTAATGAAAAACTGTTTTTT
TRBD2	TRBV5-1	TRBJ2-4	few	CASSSSGRTTKNIQYF	TGCGCCAGCAGCTCTAGCGGGAGGACGACCAAAAACATTCAGTACTTC
.	TRBV7-9	TRBJ1-2	few	CASSFRDGGNYGYTF	TGTGCCAGCAGCTTCCGGGACGGTGGGAACTATGGCTACACCTTC
TRBD2	TRBV6-5	TRBJ2-1	few	CASSYWTGTSVFF	TGTGCCAGCAGTTACTGGACCGGGACTAGCGTTTTCTTC
TRBD2	TRBV7-6	TRBJ2-1	.	CASSLAGTSSNEQFF	TGTGCCAGCAGCTTAGCCGGGACTAGCTCCAATGAGCAGTTCTTC
.	TRBV4-1	TRBJ1-3	.	CASSQVIGNTIYF	TGCGCCAGCAGCCAAGTTATAGGAAACACCATATATTTT
.	TRBV11-2	TRBJ2-5	.	CASSLYSGTQETQYF	TGTGCCAGCAGCCTATATAGCGGAACGCAAGAGACCCAGTACTTC
.	TRBV19	TRBJ1-2	few	CASSMREYYGYTF	TGTGCCAGTAGTATGCGAGAGTACTATGGCTACACCTTC
.	TRBV30	TRBJ2-7	.	CAWSVPWTASYEQYF	TGTGCCTGGAGTGTACCCTGGACGGCCTCCTACGAGCAGTACTTC
.	TRBV6-1	TRBJ1-4	.	CASRGEVKLFF	TGTGCCAGCAGAGGGGAGGTAAAACTGTTTTTT
.	TRBV18	TRBJ1-1	.	CASSEFEGPRNTEAFF	TGTGCCAGCTCAGAGTTTGAAGGGCCCCGAAACACTGAAGCTTTCTTT
.	TRBV2	TRBJ2-7	.	CAKTRDGSYEQYF	TGTGCCAAAACTCGGGACGGATCCTACGAGCAGTACTTC
.	TRBV5-1	TRBJ2-5	.	CASSLGQETQYF	TGCGCCAGCAGCTTGGGGCAAGAGACCCAGTACTTC
.	TRBV6-1	TRBJ1-1	.	CASAHSGIEAFF	TGTGCCAGCGCCCATTCAGGGATTGAAGCTTTCTTT
.	TRBV7-6	TRBJ1-1	.	CASSRSRGENTEAFF	TGTGCCAGCAGCCGTTCGAGGGGTGAGAACACTGAAGCTTTCTTT
TRBD1	TRBV11-2	TRBJ1-1	.	CASSQGQGRGNTEAFF	TGTGCCAGCAGCCAAGGACAGGGGAGGGGGAACACTGAAGCTTTCTTT
.	TRBV30	TRBJ1-2	.	CAWNSRRYRKIYGYTF	TGTGCCTGGAATAGTAGGCGTTATAGAAAGATCTATGGCTACACCTTC
TRBD1	TRBV18	TRBJ1-1	.	CASSPQGAIGEAFF	TGTGCCAGCTCACCTCAGGGGGCTATCGGTGAAGCTTTCTTT
TRBD1	TRBV29-1	TRBJ1-1	few	CSVGDRGYTEAFF	TGCAGCGTTGGAGACAGGGGGTACACTGAAGCTTTCTTT
TRBD2	TRBV27	TRBJ2-1	once	CASSSGLAGASYNEQFF	TGTGCCAGCAGTTCAGGACTAGCGGGAGCCTCCTACAATGAGCAGTTCTTC
.	TRBV7-8	TRBJ1-2	.	CASSLAQEGYGYTF	TGTGCCAGCAGCTTAGCGCAGGAGGGGTATGGCTACACCTTC
.	TRBV29-1	TRBJ2-3	.	CSAMGTWFTDTQYF	TGCAGCGCTATGGGGACTTGGTTCACAGATACGCAGTATTTT
TRBD1	TRBV7-9	TRBJ1-6	.	CASSLRDRARESPLHF	TGTGCCAGCAGCTTAAGGGACAGGGCCAGGGAATCACCCCTCCACTTT
TRBD2	TRBV15	TRBJ2-1	.	CATSGGSSYNEQFF	TGTGCCACCAGCGGCGGGAGCTCCTACAATGAGCAGTTCTTC
TRBD1	TRBV29-1	TRBJ1-4	.	CSVAPGQPNEKLFF	TGCAGCGTCGCTCCGGGACAGCCTAATGAAAAACTGTTTTTT